This T cell receptor beta chain was observed in a study of response to subunit inactivated influenza vaccine. This clonotype has more than one count but fewer than ten. The CDR3 extends over 16 amino acids. V was cut by 0 bases and J by 4 bases, with 13 bases left in between. Germline V gene data show CDR1 as SGHTA and CDR2 as FQGNSA. Each CDR3 protein is one row after TCRdb ran MiXCR on the RT-PCR reads. The data show about 570,000 distinct CDR3 sequences, around 11% seen once. This sample also belongs to another study, concerning T cells expressing NK-cell markers. That paper notes: The TCR beta cDNA came from 5'RACE template switching with UMIs. There remained a lack of clarity about HCMV specificity of expanded NKG2C+ T cell clones.

The receptor was derived from a man between 50 and 59 years old who received an inactivated influenza vaccine. V gene TRBV7-2 combines with J gene TRBJ2-1, with D unresolved. The material was PBMCs from blood, obtained on the day of vaccination. CDR3 nucleotide sequence: TGTGCCAGCAGCTTAGCGGGTTTGGTCCCTTACAATGAGCAGTTCTTC. It yields the protein CASSLAGLVPYNEQFF.